One and the same sample provided the 13 T cell receptor beta chains below, sequenced in a study of T cell responses to AZD1222 COVID-19 vaccine. Sequenced by immunoSEQ multiplex PCR; TCRdb stores in-frame clones only, minus some. This table has about 59,000 clones, 80% to 90% appearing once. This sample comprised peripheral blood, obtained 28 days after the second AZD1222 dose. These receptors were collected from an adult who received the AZD1222 COVID-19 vaccine.

CDR3 sequence (DNA): TGTGCTAGTGGACGTCTCACAGGGGAGACCCAGTACTTC. This gives the protein CASGRLTGETQYF. The chain combines TRBV12-5 with TRBJ2-5, with D perhaps matching TRBD1 (6 bases). V gave up 6 bases and J gave up 5 bases, with 13 bases separating them. Germline CDR1 is LGHNT and CDR2 is FRNRAP. The CDR3 covers 13 residues.

This rearrangement joins TRBV24-1 to TRBJ2-3, with TRBD2 identical over 11 bases. J lost 4 bases, V lost 3 bases, and 5 bases had no gene match. The germline CDR1 and CDR2 sequences are KGHDR and SFDVKD. The CDR3 sequence is 16 residues long. CDR3 bases: TGTGCCACCAGTGATCCCGGACTAGCGGGCTCAGATACGCAGTATTTT. It codes for CATSDPGLAGSDTQYF.

The V call is TRBV20-1, the J call TRBJ2-5; D remains unclear. Trimming stripped 3 bases from V and 3 bases from J, with 17 bases between. The CDR3 has 15 residues. Looked up from germline, CDR1 is DFQATT and CDR2 is SNEGSKA (reference sequence). CDR3 in DNA: TGCAGTGCTAGTGGTGGAATTGGGCTGAAAGAGACCCAGTACTTC. Its protein is CSASGGIGLKETQYF.

The chain joins TRBV2 to TRBJ2-6; no clear D gene. From germline, CDR1 is SNHLY and CDR2 FYNNEI. CDR3 length: 16 residues. V lost 7 bases, J lost 0 bases, and 13 bases lay in between. CDR3 sequence reads: CASIRTGNSGANVLTF. DNA for the CDR3: TGTGCCAGCATTAGGACGGGTAACTCTGGGGCCAACGTCCTGACTTTC.

The chain joins TRBV10-3 to TRBJ2-1; 11 positions match TRBD2. The germline V gene encodes CDR1 ENHRY and CDR2 SYGVKD. V lost 3 bases, J lost 7 bases, and 2 bases stayed unmatched. The CDR3 totals 14 residues. CDR3 protein: CAISELAGVNEQFF. CDR3 DNA: TGTGCCATCAGTGAACTAGCGGGAGTGAATGAGCAGTTCTTC.

CDR3 coding DNA: TGTGCCAGCAGCCCTCAACGGAATCGGAATCAGCCCCAGCATTTT. Its translation is CASSPQRNRNQPQHF. This chain joins TRBV7-2 and TRBJ1-5; D is uncertain. The CDR3 spans 15 residues. V lost 5 bases to trimming and J lost 4 bases, with 15 bases between them. Germline V gene lookup returns CDR1 SGHTA and CDR2 FQGNSA.

CDR3 coding DNA: TGTGCCAGCAGCTTGGCCGTCTACAATGAGCAGTTCTTC. Its translation is CASSLAVYNEQFF. The rearrangement links TRBV5-4 to TRBJ2-1, with no clear D. V lost 0 bases to trimming and J lost 3 bases, with 4 bases between them. The CDR3 is 13 amino acids. Germline V gene data show CDR1 as SGHNT and CDR2 as YYREEE (reference sequence). The full variable domain, its missing parts supplied by reference TRBV5-4 and TRBJ2-1, is ETGVTQSPTHLIKTRGQQVTLRCSSQSGHNTVSWYQQALGQGPQFIFQYYREEENGRGNFPPRFSGLQFPNYSSELNVNALELDDSALYLCASSLAVYNEQFFGPGTRLTVL.

This chain connects TRBV6-2 or TRBV6-3 to TRBJ1-2, with TRBD1 as a possible D gene (5 bases). The germline CDR1 and CDR2 sequences are MNHEY and SVGEGT. Trimming stripped 7 bases from V and 6 bases from J, with 21 bases between. There are 15 residues in the CDR3. CDR3 in DNA: TGTGCCAGCACCCCTCTCGGAGGGGAACGCAATGGCTACACCTTC. Its translation: CASTPLGGERNGYTF.

The chain carries TRBV18 and TRBJ1-2; D perhaps matches TRBD1 (5 bases). This CDR3 region has 16 residues. Trimming shortened V by 3 bases and J by 0 bases, and 14 bases separated the two germline ends. Germline V gene data show CDR1 as KGHSH and CDR2 as LQKENI. CDR3 bases: TGTGCCAGCTCACCCACACCGGGACGGACTAACTATGGCTACACCTTC. This gives the protein CASSPTPGRTNYGYTF.

V is TRBV10-1 and J is TRBJ2-3; the D is unclear. This CDR3 spans 14 amino acids. Trimming removed 3 bases from V and 0 bases from J, with 7 bases in between. Germline lookup yields CDR1 WNHNN and CDR2 SYGVQD (reference sequence). The CDR3 region is CASSDQQSTDTQYF. CDR3 nucleotide sequence: TGCGCCAGCAGTGACCAGCAGAGCACAGATACGCAGTATTTT.

The J gene is TRBJ2-5, the V gene TRBV2; 11 bases fit TRBD2. The ends lost 8 bases at V and 2 bases at J; junction bases unmatched: 10. Germline V gene data show CDR1 as SNHLY and CDR2 as FYNNEI. The length of the CDR3 is 16 residues. This CDR3 reads CASRRRLAGMQETQYF. For the CDR3, the DNA is TGTGCCAGCCGCAGGCGACTAGCGGGGATGCAAGAGACCCAGTACTTC. The variable domain in full, completed from reference TRBV2 and TRBJ2-5, reads EPEVTQTPSHQVTQMGQEVILRCVPISNHLYFYWYRQILGQKVEFLVSFYNNEISEKSEIFDDQFSVERPDGSNFTLKIRSTKLEDSAMYFCASRRRLAGMQETQYFGPGTRLLVL.

This clone was detected only a few times. The chain couples TRBV28 to TRBJ1-2, with D possibly matching TRBD1 (5 bases). The CDR3 extends over 14 amino acids. Germline V CDR1 and CDR2: MDHEN, SYDVKM. V was cut by 2 bases and J by 2 bases, with 9 bases left in between. CDR3 amino acids: CASSLGRTNYGYTF. CDR3 in DNA: TGTGCCAGCAGTTTAGGCAGGACAAACTATGGCTACACCTTC.

The chain uses TRBV24-1 and TRBJ1-1, with TRBD1 matching 10 bases. Germline-derived CDR1 and CDR2 are KGHDR and SFDVKD. This CDR3 has 11 residues. V shed 9 bases, J shed 12 bases, and the junction held 6 bases outside the gene matches. The CDR3 bases are TGTGCCACCCGGGACAGGGGAAAGACTTTCTTT. Protein product: CATRDRGKTFF.